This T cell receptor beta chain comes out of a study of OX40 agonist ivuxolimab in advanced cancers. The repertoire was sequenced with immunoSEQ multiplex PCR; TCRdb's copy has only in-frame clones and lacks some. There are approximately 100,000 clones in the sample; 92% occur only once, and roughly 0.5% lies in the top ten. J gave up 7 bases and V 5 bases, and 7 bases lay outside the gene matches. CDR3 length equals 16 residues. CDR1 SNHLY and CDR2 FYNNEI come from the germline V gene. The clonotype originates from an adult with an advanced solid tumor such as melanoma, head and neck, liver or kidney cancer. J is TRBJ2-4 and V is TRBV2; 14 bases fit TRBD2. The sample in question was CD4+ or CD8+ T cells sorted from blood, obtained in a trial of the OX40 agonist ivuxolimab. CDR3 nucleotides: TGTGCCAGCAGTCCGATAGGGACTAGCGGGAGTAACATTCAGTACTTC. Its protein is CASSPIGTSGSNIQYF.